The subject of this entry is one T cell receptor (beta chain). Its antigen is currently unknown. The CDR3 runs to 15 residues. Germline V gene sequence: CDR1 SGHAT, CDR2 FQNNGV. V gave up 4 bases and J gave up 13 bases; unmatched junction bases: 11. The record originates from a study of CD8 T cells in Susac syndrome. Study observations and caveats: The study recognized that the number of individuals in its TCR sequencing and HLA analysis was relatively small.

RNA was extracted with the RNeasy kit, and a quantity of roughly 0.45 to 1 ug was reverse transcribed using random hexamers. Multiplex immunoSEQ PCR targeted 54 Vbeta and 13 Jbeta TCR beta segments. TCRdb recomputed calls from the immunoSEQ multiplex PCR reads with MiXCR, one row per CDR3 protein. The sample has over 120,000 distinct CDR3 sequences, around 94% seen once. Controls matched for sex and age were healthy donors. Negative isolation was applied to CD8+ and CD4+ T cells, and FACS enrichment was applied to TEMRA cells. The clonotype was recovered from a human donor in good health. The chain employs TRBV11-2 and TRBJ2-7; 15 bases map to TRBD2. Material for sequencing was CD4+ T cells from PBMCs. The CDR3 bases are TGTGCCAGCAGCTCAATGGGACTAGCGGGAGGTACTAGTTACTTC. Translation gives CASSSMGLAGGTSYF.